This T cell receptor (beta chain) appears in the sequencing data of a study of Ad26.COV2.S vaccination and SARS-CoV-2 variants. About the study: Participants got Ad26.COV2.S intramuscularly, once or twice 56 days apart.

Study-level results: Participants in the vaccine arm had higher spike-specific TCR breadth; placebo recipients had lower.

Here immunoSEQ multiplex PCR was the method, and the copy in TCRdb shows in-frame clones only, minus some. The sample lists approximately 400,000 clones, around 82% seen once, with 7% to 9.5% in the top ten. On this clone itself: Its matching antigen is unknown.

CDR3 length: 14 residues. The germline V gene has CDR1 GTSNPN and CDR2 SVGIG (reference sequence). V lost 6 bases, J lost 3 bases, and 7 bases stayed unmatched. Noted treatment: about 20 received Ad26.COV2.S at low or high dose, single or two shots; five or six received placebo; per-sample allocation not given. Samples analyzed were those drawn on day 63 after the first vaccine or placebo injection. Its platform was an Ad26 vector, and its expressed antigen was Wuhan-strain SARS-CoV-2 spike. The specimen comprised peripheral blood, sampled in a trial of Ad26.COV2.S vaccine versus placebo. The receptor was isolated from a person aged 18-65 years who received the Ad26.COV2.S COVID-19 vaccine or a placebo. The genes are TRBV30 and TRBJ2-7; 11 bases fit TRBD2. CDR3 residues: CACPAGTSGYEQYF. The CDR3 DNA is TGTGCCTGCCCGGCCGGGACTAGCGGCTACGAGCAGTACTTC.